This T cell receptor beta chain was recorded in a study of T cell responses to AZD1222 COVID-19 vaccine. Broader study findings: Dominant CD4 TCR responses targeted spike regions 160-218 and 743-854. The breadth and depth of Spike-specific TCRs increased once two AZD1222 doses had been given.

Using immunoSEQ multiplex PCR, the repertoire was profiled, and TCRdb retains in-frame clones only, with some absent. This table holds 150,000 to 200,000 clones, 70% to 90% found once. In regard to this clone: Its antigen is as yet unknown.

V lost 4 bases, J lost 2 bases, and 6 bases stayed unmatched. CDR1 and CDR2 (germline): LGHDT, YNNKEL (reference sequence). The CDR3 is 16 residues long. The V gene is TRBV3-1 (or the pseudogene TRBV3-2), the J gene TRBJ1-5; 9 nucleotides match TRBD1. The material sequenced was peripheral blood, taken 28 days after the second AZD1222 dose. This receptor was obtained from an adult who received the AZD1222 COVID-19 vaccine. CDR3 amino acids: CASSPTDRGGNQPQHF. The CDR3 nucleotides are TGTGCCAGCAGCCCGACCGACAGGGGGGGCAATCAGCCCCAGCATTTT.